These 20 T cell receptor beta chains share one sample of origin, sequenced in a study of Ad26.COV2.S vaccination and SARS-CoV-2 variants. The treatment is: around 19 received Ad26.COV2.S at low or high dose, single or two shots; about 5 received placebo; per-sample allocation not given. Sampling happened 63 days after the first vaccine or placebo injection. The protocol was immunoSEQ multiplex PCR, while the TCRdb copy is restricted to in-frame clones and leaves out a portion. This sample has around 240,000 clones; 88% occur once, and the top ten carry around 11%. The sample here was peripheral blood, taken in a trial of Ad26.COV2.S vaccine versus placebo. These receptors were obtained from a person between 18 and 60 years old who received the Ad26.COV2.S COVID-19 vaccine or a placebo.

V and J are TRBV6-1 and TRBJ2-5, with a possible D match to TRBD1 (6 bases). Germline CDR1 MNHNS, CDR2 SASEGT. The CDR3 extends over 15 amino acids. Trimming stripped 2 bases from V and 0 bases from J, with 10 bases between. The CDR3 sequence: CASSENRAYQETQYF. CDR3 nucleotides: TGTGCCAGCAGTGAAAACAGGGCGTACCAAGAGACCCAGTACTTC.

The chain combines TRBV6-5 with TRBJ2-7, with 8 bases that match TRBD1. The ends lost 2 bases at V and 1 base at J; junction bases unmatched: 4. CDR1 and CDR2 from the germline V gene are MNHEY and SVGAGI. The CDR3 loop spans 15 amino acids. In nucleotides, the CDR3 is TGTGCCAGCAGTTACGACAGGGGAAGATCCTACGAGCAGTACTTC. It specifies CASSYDRGRSYEQYF.

The chain has TRBV5-1 and TRBJ1-1; 8 nucleotides line up with TRBD1. The CDR3 is made up of 16 amino acids. J was trimmed by 1 base and V by 4 bases; bases with no gene match: 9. CDR1 SGHRS and CDR2 YFSETQ come from the germline V gene. The CDR3 reads CASSPSPGTGNTEAFF. The CDR3 DNA follows: TGCGCCAGCAGCCCCAGTCCCGGGACAGGGAACACTGAAGCTTTCTTT.

The V and J genes are TRBV2 and TRBJ2-3, with D possibly TRBD2 on 6 matching bases. V lost 6 bases to trimming and J lost 6 bases, with 13 bases between them. CDR1 is SNHLY, CDR2 FYNNEI, per germline. The CDR3 is made up of 13 amino acids. DNA of the CDR3: TGTGCCAGCAGCGCCAATCGGGGGGATACGCAGTATTTT. It yields the protein CASSANRGDTQYF.

This clone was recorded once. The rearrangement links TRBV7-6 to TRBJ2-7, with a possible D match to TRBD1 (6 bases). The germline gives CDR1 SGHVS, CDR2 FNYEAQ. This CDR3 is 15 amino acids long. Trimming took off 1 base at V and 7 bases at J, with 17 bases between the two ends. The CDR3 region has the DNA TGTGCCAGCAGCTTAGACCCCTACACGAGGGGGGAGCAGTACTTC. As protein: CASSLDPYTRGEQYF.

This sequence joins TRBV19 and TRBJ2-7; 9 bases match TRBD1. The germline V gene encodes CDR1 LNHDA and CDR2 SQIVND (reference sequence). With 4 bases clipped from V and 4 bases from J, the junction kept 8 bases outside the gene matches. The CDR3 sequence is 15 residues long. Here the CDR3 DNA reads TGTGCCAGTAGTACCTCCGGGACAGGGTATTACGAGCAGTACTTC. Protein: CASSTSGTGYYEQYF.

The chain links TRBV5-4 to TRBJ2-5; TRBD2 aligns across 12 bases. The germline gives CDR1 SGHNT, CDR2 YYREEE (reference sequence). Trimming removed 4 bases from V and 4 bases from J; junction bases left unmatched: 5. The CDR3 sequence is 15 residues long. CDR3 loop: CASSTGLAGLETQYF. DNA of the CDR3: TGTGCCAGCAGCACCGGACTAGCGGGGTTAGAGACCCAGTACTTC.

The V call is TRBV10-3, the J call TRBJ1-2; D is uncertain. The CDR3 contains 12 residues. Germline CDR1 ENHRY, CDR2 SYGVKD. V dropped 0 bases and J dropped 11 bases, with 10 bases sitting between them. The CDR3 here is CAISESEGSYTF. The DNA of the CDR3 is TGTGCCATCAGTGAGTCAGAGGGCAGTTACACCTTC.

The chain recombines TRBV19 with TRBJ2-6; unclear D gene. CDR3 length equals 19 residues. Trimming took off 1 base at V and 0 bases at J, with 16 bases between the two ends. Germline CDR1 is LNHDA and CDR2 is SQIVND (reference sequence). Here the CDR3 DNA reads TGTGCCAGTAGTATAGGGATTAGGGCAGTAAGCTCTGGGGCCAACGTCCTGACTTTC. It yields the protein CASSIGIRAVSSGANVLTF.

V gene TRBV5-1 combines with J gene TRBJ2-5, with D possibly TRBD1 on 6 matching bases. Looked up from germline, CDR1 is SGHRS and CDR2 is YFSETQ. Trimming stripped 4 bases from V and 1 base from J, with 11 bases between. CDR3 length: 14 amino acids. This chain's CDR3 is CASSTGQPQETQYF. CDR3 in DNA: TGCGCCAGCAGCACGGGACAACCCCAAGAGACCCAGTACTTC.

V gene TRBV4-3 combines with J gene TRBJ2-1; D is unclear. The CDR3 has 15 amino acids. Trimming removed 0 bases at V and 4 bases at J, with 10 bases between. Per the germline V gene, CDR1 is LGHNA and CDR2 is YSLEER. The CDR3 DNA reads TGCGCCAGCAGCCAAGATCTGGCTGGTTACAATGAGCAGTTCTTC. It is translated as CASSQDLAGYNEQFF.

The rearrangement links TRBV19 to TRBJ1-5; D ambiguous. Germline CDR1 and CDR2: LNHDA and SQIVND (reference sequence). The CDR3 has 11 residues. Trimming took off 5 bases at V and 12 bases at J, with 11 bases between the two ends. The CDR3 loop reads CASSASGLQHF. The CDR3 DNA sequence: TGTGCCAGTAGTGCTTCTGGGCTCCAGCATTTT. The full variable domain, its missing parts supplied by reference TRBV19 and TRBJ1-5, is DGGITQSPKYLFRKEGQNVTLSCEQNLNHDAMYWYRQDPGQGLRLIYYSQIVNDFQKGDIAEGYSVSREKKESFPLTVTSAQKNPTAFYLCASSASGLQHFGDGTRLSIL.

The rearrangement joins TRBV5-1 to TRBJ1-4, with TRBD1 matching 8 bases. With V trimmed by 6 bases and J by 5 bases, 3 bases remained unmatched. The CDR3 is made up of 13 amino acids. Germline CDR1 and CDR2: SGHRS and YFSETQ. The DNA of the CDR3 is TGCGCCAGCAAAGGACAGGGCAATGAAAAACTGTTTTTT. Encoded protein: CASKGQGNEKLFF.

The chain has TRBV3-1 (or the pseudogene TRBV3-2) and TRBJ1-5; TRBD1 matches 7 bases. The V gene end was trimmed by 1 base and the J gene end by 3 bases; junction bases not matched to a gene: 9. Looked up from germline, CDR1 is LGHDT and CDR2 is YNNKEL (reference sequence). The CDR3 has 17 amino acids. The DNA for the CDR3 is TGTGCCAGCAGCCAAGGTCCTGACAGGGCGCTCAATCAGCCCCAGCATTTT. Translated: CASSQGPDRALNQPQHF.

The chain carries TRBV4-3 and TRBJ2-3; the match to TRBD1 covers 7 bases. Germline trimming cut 1 base from V and 3 bases from J; bases unmatched to any gene: 7. The germline CDR1 and CDR2 sequences are LGHNA and YSLEER. CDR3 size: 16 residues. This CDR3 is CASSQALGGATDTQYF. CDR3 coding DNA: TGCGCCAGCAGCCAAGCATTAGGGGGCGCAACAGATACGCAGTATTTT.

This chain's CDR3 is CASSQVASGGTDTQYF. The DNA of the CDR3 is TGCGCCAGCAGCCAAGTCGCTAGCGGGGGCACAGATACGCAGTATTTT. The chain links TRBV4-3 to TRBJ2-3; 9 bases fit TRBD2. CDR1 is LGHNA, CDR2 YSLEER, per germline. The CDR3 covers 16 residues. Losses at the gene ends were 1 base for V and 1 base for J; bases not matched to a gene: 3.

The chain uses TRBV4-3 and TRBJ2-7; D is unclear. In germline, CDR1 is LGHNA, CDR2 YSLEER. V was cut by 3 bases and J by 2 bases, with 8 bases left in between. The CDR3 has 13 residues. CDR3 in amino acids: CASSQGHTYEQYF. As DNA, the CDR3 is TGCGCCAGCAGCCAGGGCCATACCTACGAGCAGTACTTC.

Only one count was recorded for this clone. The chain is built from TRBV28 and TRBJ2-5; D possibly corresponds to TRBD2 (6 bases). The CDR3 is 15 amino acids. V was clipped by 7 bases and J by 4 bases, with 19 bases between them. The germline gives CDR1 MDHEN, CDR2 SYDVKM. CDR3 sequence reads: CASNRAGPLGETQYF. CDR3 nucleotide sequence: TGTGCCAGCAATAGAGCGGGTCCCTTGGGAGAGACCCAGTACTTC.

In the case of this clone: At one boundary the junction diverges from the germline segment, which might be a read error. The rearrangement joins TRBV7-2 to TRBJ2-6; 11 bases are shared with TRBD1. The CDR3 is made up of 15 amino acids. The germline CDR1 and CDR2 sequences are SGHTA and FQGNSA. CDR3 sequence reads: CASRSPGQGVNVLTF. In nucleotides, the CDR3 is TGTGCCAGCAGATCTCCGGGACAGGGGGTCAACGTCCTGACTTTC.

The gene calls are TRBV7-2 and TRBJ2-1; possible D gene TRBD1, 6 bases. V lost 1 base and J 6 bases, leaving 13 bases between the germline ends. Germline V gene sequence: CDR1 SGHTA, CDR2 FQGNSA. The CDR3 consists of 15 residues. CDR3 residues: CASSLDGGSFNEQFF. CDR3 DNA sequence: TGTGCCAGCAGCTTAGATGGGGGCTCGTTCAATGAGCAGTTCTTC. The full variable domain, completed using reference TRBV7-2 and TRBJ2-1, is GAGVSQSPSNKVTEKGKDVELRCDPISGHTALYWYRQSLGQGLEFLIYFQGNSAPDKSGLPSDRFSAERTGGSVSTLTIQRTQQEDSAVYLCASSLDGGSFNEQFFGPGTRLTVL.